Listed here are 31 T cell receptor beta chains from one sample, sequenced in a study of T cell responses to AZD1222 COVID-19 vaccine. This table comes from immunoSEQ multiplex PCR, and its TCRdb copy is limited to in-frame clones, with some not included. The sample has about 110,000 clones; roughly 84% are singletons. The sequenced sample was peripheral blood, obtained on day 0 of AZD1222 vaccination. Every receptor here comes from an adult in good health.

The rearrangement links TRBV6-6 to TRBJ2-1, with a weak D call TRBD2 (6 bases). Germline assignment: CDR1 MNHNY and CDR2 SVGAGI (reference sequence). The CDR3 has 14 residues. With 2 bases removed from V and 8 bases from J, the gap between germline ends came to 13 bases. The DNA for the CDR3 is TGTGCCAGCAGTTACGGCCTAGCGAGGGATGAGCAGTTCTTC. As protein: CASSYGLARDEQFF.

J is TRBJ2-1 and V is TRBV6-4; a weak D match, TRBD2 (6 bases). CDR1 is MRHNA and CDR2 is SNTAGT in the germline V gene. The CDR3 is 16 residues long. Trimming removed 5 bases from V and 7 bases from J, with 21 bases in between. The CDR3 protein is CASSQIRRGLRNEQFF. DNA for the CDR3: TGTGCCAGCAGTCAGATTCGGAGGGGATTACGGAATGAGCAGTTCTTC.

This sequence joins TRBV6-5 and TRBJ2-2, with 8 nucleotides matching TRBD1. The CDR3 is 14 residues long. Germline lookup yields CDR1 MNHEY and CDR2 SVGAGI. V dropped 5 bases and J dropped 7; count of bases not matched to a gene: 6. The CDR3 is CASSPTGVVGELFF. CDR3 DNA sequence: TGTGCCAGCAGTCCGACAGGGGTGGTCGGGGAGCTGTTTTTT.

The count of this clone is one. The chain links TRBV5-1 to TRBJ1-2; D call uncertain. The CDR3 loop spans 14 amino acids. V lost 4 bases to trimming and J lost 8 bases, with 18 bases between them. The germline V gene has CDR1 SGHRS and CDR2 YFSETQ. As DNA, the CDR3 is TGCGCCAGCAGCGCCGGCCGGGTACTAGAGGGCTACACCTTC. Its translation: CASSAGRVLEGYTF. The variable domain in full, completed from reference TRBV5-1 and TRBJ1-2, reads KAGVTQTPRYLIKTRGQQVTLSCSPISGHRSVSWYQQTPGQGLQFLFEYFSETQRNKGNFPGRFSGRQFSNSRSEMNVSTLELGDSALYLCASSAGRVLEGYTFGSGTRLTVV.

This clone appeared once. The V and J genes are TRBV4-1 and TRBJ1-3; unclear D gene. The CDR3 is made up of 16 amino acids. The germline V gene encodes CDR1 MGHRA and CDR2 YSYEKL. V was trimmed by 0 bases and J by 4 bases, leaving 13 bases between them. The chain's CDR3 is CASSQEGAAWGNTIYF. The DNA of the CDR3 is TGCGCCAGCAGCCAAGAGGGCGCGGCCTGGGGAAACACCATATATTTT.

J is TRBJ2-7 and V is TRBV15, with TRBD1 as a possible D gene (6 bases). The germline CDR1 and CDR2 sequences are LNHNV and YYDKDF (reference sequence). V lost 4 bases to trimming and J lost 0 bases, with 13 bases between them. The CDR3 totals 15 residues. In DNA, the CDR3 is TGTGCCACCAGCAATCGACAGGATAACTCCTACGAGCAGTACTTC. It encodes CATSNRQDNSYEQYF.

The rearrangement uses TRBV9 and TRBJ1-1; tentative D call: TRBD1 (5 bases). This CDR3 region has 14 residues. CDR1 is SGDLS, CDR2 YYNGEE, per germline. V gave up 2 bases and J gave up 2 bases, with 10 bases separating them. CDR3 residues: CASSVRASNTEAFF. CDR3 nucleotide sequence: TGTGCCAGCAGCGTCAGGGCTTCAAACACTGAAGCTTTCTTT.

The CDR3 here is CASSQDRDRGSGANVLTF. CDR3 nucleotides: TGTGCCAGCAGCCAAGACCGGGACAGGGGCTCTGGGGCCAACGTCCTGACTTTC. The rearrangement joins TRBV4-2 to TRBJ2-6, with 10 bases matching TRBD1. V gave up 0 bases and J gave up 0 bases; unmatched junction bases: 2. Per the germline V gene, CDR1 is LGHNA and CDR2 is YNFKEQ. This CDR3 has 18 amino acids.

There are a few counts of this clone. The genes are TRBV4-2 and TRBJ1-2, with D unclear. Per the germline V gene, CDR1 is LGHNA and CDR2 is YNFKEQ. The V end was cut by 0 bases, the J end by 3 bases, with 11 bases between. CDR3 length equals 15 residues. Here the CDR3 reads CASSQDRPGDYGYTF. The CDR3 DNA reads as TGTGCCAGCAGCCAAGATCGTCCCGGGGACTATGGCTACACCTTC.

This chain connects TRBV3-1 (or the pseudogene TRBV3-2) to TRBJ1-1; perhaps TRBD1 as D (5 bases). Germline V gene data show CDR1 as LGHDT and CDR2 as YNNKEL (reference sequence). With 6 bases removed from V and 1 base from J, the gap between germline ends came to 12 bases. The CDR3 is 14 amino acids. The CDR3 loop is CASRSTDTNTEAFF. CDR3 DNA sequence: TGTGCCAGCAGGTCGACAGATACGAACACTGAAGCTTTCTTT.

The CDR3: CASSLDREGGSNQPQHF. The CDR3 DNA reads TGTGCCAGCAGCTTGGACAGGGAAGGTGGGAGCAATCAGCCCCAGCATTTT. This chain connects TRBV7-9 to TRBJ1-5, with 8 bases lining up with TRBD1. The germline V gene has CDR1 SEHNR and CDR2 FQNEAQ (reference sequence). With V trimmed by 3 bases and J by 1 base, 8 bases remained unmatched. CDR3 length: 17 amino acids.

The chain employs TRBV30 and TRBJ1-2, with a weak D call TRBD1 (5 bases). CDR1 is GTSNPN, CDR2 SVGIG, per germline (reference sequence). The CDR3 has 16 amino acids. V was cut by 4 bases and J by 4 bases, with 22 bases left in between. As DNA, the CDR3 is TGTGCCTGGACCTTAGTCGGGGGACTCCGGGCCTATGGCTACACCTTC. Encoded protein: CAWTLVGGLRAYGYTF.

V is TRBV18 and J is TRBJ2-7; D remains ambiguous. V shed 3 bases and J shed 2 bases, with 14 bases lying between them. There are 15 residues in the CDR3. CDR1 and CDR2 (germline): KGHSH, LQKENI. CDR3 sequence reads: CASSPSVAGAYEQYF. The CDR3 DNA sequence: TGTGCCAGCTCACCGTCGGTTGCAGGCGCCTACGAGCAGTACTTC.

This clone turned up a few times. This chain joins TRBV7-2 and TRBJ1-5; D is unclear. Deletions cut 1 base from V and 5 bases from J, with 12 bases between. The CDR3 length is 15 residues. In germline, CDR1 is SGHTA, CDR2 FQGNSA. Written as DNA, the CDR3 is TGTGCCAGCAGCTTAGGAATGGGAGGTGATCAGCCCCAGCATTTT. Its translation is CASSLGMGGDQPQHF.

J is TRBJ2-7 and V is TRBV3-1 (or the pseudogene TRBV3-2); TRBD2 matches 13 bases. V lost 1 base to trimming and J lost 2 bases; unmatched junction nucleotides: 2. The CDR3 totals 16 residues. The germline gives CDR1 LGHDT, CDR2 YNNKEL (reference sequence). CDR3 sequence: CASSQAGTSGAYEQYF. In nucleotides, the CDR3 is TGTGCCAGCAGCCAAGCCGGGACTAGCGGGGCCTACGAGCAGTACTTC.

The chain carries TRBV29-1 and TRBJ1-5; D unclear. CDR1 and CDR2 (germline): SQVTM, ANQGSEA. V shed 4 bases and J shed 7 bases, with 17 bases lying between them. There are 14 residues in the CDR3. CDR3 nucleotide sequence: TGCAGCGTTGCGAAGGGAAATGCGGGGCAGCCCCAGCATTTT. It specifies CSVAKGNAGQPQHF.

This clone was recorded once. The chain combines TRBV6-1 with TRBJ2-3, with 12 bases aligning to TRBD2. Trimming cost V 4 bases and J 0 bases; bases outside gene matches: 5. The germline CDR1 and CDR2 sequences are MNHNS and SASEGT. The CDR3 sequence is 17 residues long. CDR3 coding DNA: TGTGCCAGCAGTGCGTCTAGCGGGGGGGTTAGCACAGATACGCAGTATTTT. Translation gives CASSASSGGVSTDTQYF.

V usage is TRBV7-9 and J usage is TRBJ1-2; no firm D call. CDR1 and CDR2 (germline): SEHNR, FQNEAQ (reference sequence). CDR3 length equals 13 residues. The V end was cut by 1 base, the J end by 7 bases, with 10 bases between. CDR3 loop: CASSLGAAAGYTF. Written as DNA, the CDR3 is TGTGCCAGCAGCTTAGGAGCGGCAGCTGGCTACACCTTC.

The chain recombines TRBV6-5 with TRBJ2-2, with a weak D call TRBD1 (5 bases). Germline lookup yields CDR1 MNHEY and CDR2 SVGAGI. V lost 6 bases, J lost 2 bases, and 7 bases lay in between. This CDR3 contains 13 residues. The CDR3 sequence is CASRTENTGELFF. CDR3 in DNA: TGTGCCAGCAGGACAGAAAACACCGGGGAGCTGTTTTTT.

In DNA, the CDR3 is TGTGCCAGCAGCCAGGGTCTCAATCAGCCCCAGCATTTT. Amino acids: CASSQGLNQPQHF. The J gene is TRBJ1-5, the V gene TRBV3-1 (or the pseudogene TRBV3-2); D is unclear. The V end was cut by 3 bases, the J end by 3 bases, with 6 bases between. Germline CDR1 and CDR2: LGHDT and YNNKEL (reference sequence). The CDR3 is made up of 13 amino acids.

The genes are TRBV6-2 or TRBV6-3 and TRBJ2-1; 13 positions match TRBD2. Trimming took 6 bases from V and 7 from J; bases not matched to a gene: 6. The CDR3 runs 15 residues. Germline CDR1 MNHEY, CDR2 SVGEGT. The CDR3 DNA reads as TGTGCCAGCAGCCGGACTAGCGGGGGATTGAATGAGCAGTTCTTC. It encodes CASSRTSGGLNEQFF.

J is TRBJ2-7 and V is TRBV7-9; D remains ambiguous. V was clipped by 1 base and J by 6 bases, with 7 bases between them. The V gene's germline CDR1 is SEHNR and CDR2 FQNEAQ (reference sequence). This CDR3 is 12 amino acids long. The CDR3 DNA reads TGTGCCAGCAGCTTAGACCTGCTCGAGCAGTACTTC. Its translation is CASSLDLLEQYF.

The V gene is TRBV2, the J gene TRBJ1-1; maybe TRBD1 (6 bases). Germline loops: CDR1 SNHLY, CDR2 FYNNEI. The CDR3 is 12 residues long. V shed 7 bases and J shed 8 bases, with 14 bases lying between them. CDR3 DNA: TGTGCCAGCACCCAAACAGGGAGCGAAGCTTTCTTT. Translation: CASTQTGSEAFF.

The chain recombines TRBV5-4 with TRBJ2-2; D call uncertain. The CDR3 extends over 13 amino acids. V lost 1 base, J lost 3 bases, and 4 bases lay in between. Germline CDR1 SGHNT, CDR2 YYREEE (reference sequence). CDR3 sequence (DNA): TGTGCCAGCAGCTTGTTGGACACCGGGGAGCTGTTTTTT. This sequence encodes CASSLLDTGELFF.

The chain joins TRBV29-1 to TRBJ1-2, with unresolved D. Trimming removed 2 bases at V and 5 bases at J, with 15 bases between. The CDR3 contains 14 residues. Germline V gene lookup returns CDR1 SQVTM and CDR2 ANQGSEA. CDR3 loop: CSVERSQSAYGYTF. CDR3 nucleotides: TGCAGCGTTGAACGGTCCCAGTCGGCTTATGGCTACACCTTC.

This chain's CDR3 is CASSLRQGIVYTF. Here the CDR3 DNA reads TGCGCCAGCAGCTTGAGGCAGGGAATAGTCTACACCTTC. This chain links TRBV5-1 with TRBJ1-2, with D maybe TRBD1 (5 bases). CDR3 size: 13 residues. Germline V gives CDR1 SGHRS, CDR2 YFSETQ. The V end lost 1 base, the J end lost 10 bases, and 14 bases lay between the germline ends.

V is TRBV6-5 and J is TRBJ1-2; 9 bases fit TRBD1. Germline CDR1 reads MNHEY; CDR2 reads SVGAGI. V lost 6 bases to trimming and J lost 7 bases; unmatched junction nucleotides: 9. The length of the CDR3 is 14 residues. The CDR3 nucleotides are TGTGCCAGCAGCGCCACGGACAGGGGAGGTGGCTACACCTTC. Translation gives CASSATDRGGGYTF.

This clone is medium-sized. The chain has TRBV28 and TRBJ1-2, with TRBD1 as a possible D gene (6 bases). Trimming left V 7 bases short and J 4 bases short, with 16 bases between. CDR3 length equals 14 residues. CDR1 MDHEN and CDR2 SYDVKM come from the germline V gene. Here the CDR3 DNA reads TGTGCCAGCACCAATGGGGGGGCTGGCTATGGCTACACCTTC. Protein product: CASTNGGAGYGYTF.

The J gene is TRBJ2-7, the V gene TRBV7-9; 8 bases match TRBD1. The germline gives CDR1 SEHNR, CDR2 FQNEAQ (reference sequence). The CDR3 is 16 residues long. After removal of 0 bases from V and 3 bases from J, the junction contained 7 bases not matched to a gene. DNA for the CDR3: TGTGCCAGCAGCTTAGCGGTAGGACAGGGAGTCTACGAGCAGTACTTC. It yields the protein CASSLAVGQGVYEQYF.

The chain couples TRBV21-1 to TRBJ1-1. TRBV21-1 is a pseudogene segment. This CDR3 comprises 15 residues. CDR3 amino acids: CASSKLRGMNTEAFF. CDR3 coding DNA: TGTGCCAGCAGCAAATTGCGGGGGATGAACACTGAAGCTTTCTTT.

CDR3 coding DNA: TGTGCCAGCAGCCCTATTGGGAACACCGGGGAGCTGTTTTTT. As protein: CASSPIGNTGELFF. This sequence joins TRBV6-2 or TRBV6-3 and TRBJ2-2; D not resolved. Germline CDR1 reads MNHEY; CDR2 reads SVGEGT. The CDR3 sequence is 14 residues long. Trimming shortened V by 6 bases and J by 1 base, and 9 bases separated the two germline ends.